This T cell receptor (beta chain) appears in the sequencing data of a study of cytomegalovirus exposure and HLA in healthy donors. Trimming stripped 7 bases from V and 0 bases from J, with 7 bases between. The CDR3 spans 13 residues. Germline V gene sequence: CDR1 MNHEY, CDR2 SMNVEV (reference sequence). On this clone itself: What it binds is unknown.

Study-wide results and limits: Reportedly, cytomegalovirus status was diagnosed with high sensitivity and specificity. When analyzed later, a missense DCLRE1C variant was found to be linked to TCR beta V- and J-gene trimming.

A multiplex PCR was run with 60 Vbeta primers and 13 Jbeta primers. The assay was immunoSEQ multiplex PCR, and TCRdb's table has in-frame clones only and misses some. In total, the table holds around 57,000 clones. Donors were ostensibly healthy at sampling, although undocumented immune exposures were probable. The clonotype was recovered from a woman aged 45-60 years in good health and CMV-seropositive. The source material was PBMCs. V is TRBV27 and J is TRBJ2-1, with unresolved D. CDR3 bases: TGTGCCAGCACATCCAGCTCCTACAATGAGCAGTTCTTC. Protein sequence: CASTSSSYNEQFF.